The 18 T cell receptor beta chains given below trace back to one sample, sequenced in a study of T cell responses to AZD1222 COVID-19 vaccine. TCRdb keeps only in-frame clones here, not all; method: immunoSEQ multiplex PCR. In the table there are roughly 120,000 clones, about 88% of which are singletons. The specimen comprised peripheral blood, sampled on day 0 of AZD1222 vaccination. These receptor sequences come from an adult in good health.

The CDR3 spells CASSRGYQETQYF. CDR3 in DNA: TGTGCCAGCAGCCGCGGCTACCAAGAGACCCAGTACTTC. V gene TRBV7-3 combines with J gene TRBJ2-5; no firm D call. This CDR3 contains 13 residues. CDR1 and CDR2 from the germline V gene are SGHTA and FQGTGA. V lost 5 bases and J lost 0, with 7 bases in between.

The chain employs TRBV27 and TRBJ2-1; possibly TRBD2 for D (7 bases). The CDR3 runs to 16 residues. Germline V gene sequence: CDR1 MNHEY, CDR2 SMNVEV (reference sequence). Trimming took 3 bases from V and 5 from J, leaving 17 bases between them. The CDR3, as DNA: TGTGCCAGCAGTTTTTTTCATGCGGGGGCGAACAATGAGCAGTTCTTC. Translation: CASSFFHAGANNEQFF.

This rearrangement joins TRBV29-1 to TRBJ2-7; 7 nucleotides match TRBD1. V gave up 5 bases and J gave up 6 bases; unmatched junction bases: 7. This CDR3 has 12 residues. Germline V gene sequence: CDR1 SQVTM, CDR2 ANQGSEA. CDR3 loop: CSVSTGPAEQYF. In nucleotides, the CDR3 is TGCAGCGTTTCGACAGGGCCTGCCGAGCAGTACTTC.

The chain links TRBV28 to TRBJ1-2; no clear D. Germline assignment: CDR1 MDHEN and CDR2 SYDVKM. The ends were cut back, 2 bases at V and 1 base at J, with 11 bases in the middle. The CDR3 extends over 15 amino acids. The CDR3, as DNA: TGTGCCAGCAGTTTAACGGCCGTAGATAACTATGGCTACACCTTC. Translation gives CASSLTAVDNYGYTF.

The V gene is TRBV6-5, the J gene TRBJ1-6; D ambiguous. This CDR3 is built from 16 residues. Germline V gene lookup returns CDR1 MNHEY and CDR2 SVGAGI. Trimming shortened V by 4 bases and J by 0 bases, and 10 bases separated the two germline ends. CDR3 in amino acids: CASSSTGSSYNSPLHF. CDR3 nucleotides: TGTGCCAGCAGTTCAACGGGGAGCTCCTATAATTCACCCCTCCACTTT.

This chain connects TRBV7-8 to TRBJ2-1; D is uncertain. Trimming removed 1 base from V and 5 bases from J, with 9 bases in between. The CDR3 covers 14 residues. The germline V gene has CDR1 SGHVS and CDR2 FQNEAQ. CDR3 sequence reads: CASSLELADNEQFF. CDR3 coding DNA: TGTGCCAGCAGCTTAGAGCTCGCTGACAATGAGCAGTTCTTC.

This chain links TRBV6-2 or TRBV6-3 with TRBJ2-1; TRBD2 agrees at 12 bases. The CDR3 sequence is 16 residues long. The germline V gene has CDR1 MNHEY and CDR2 SVGEGT. V dropped 2 bases and J dropped 7; count of bases not matched to a gene: 6. In DNA form, the CDR3 reads TGTGCCAGCAGTTACCCCGGACTAGCGGGGAGGAATGAGCAGTTCTTC. Encoded protein: CASSYPGLAGRNEQFF.

The rearrangement joins TRBV9 to TRBJ1-1, with no clear D. Germline V gene lookup returns CDR1 SGDLS and CDR2 YYNGEE. There are 16 residues in the CDR3. The ends were cut back, 0 bases at V and 5 bases at J, with 17 bases in the middle. CDR3 in amino acids: CASSVGSTRFGTEAFF. CDR3 coding DNA: TGTGCCAGCAGCGTAGGTTCCACCCGATTTGGGACTGAAGCTTTCTTT.

This chain links TRBV2 with TRBJ1-1; a weak D match, TRBD1 (5 bases). V was shortened by 7 bases and J by 5 bases, with 11 bases between the two germline ends. CDR1 is SNHLY, CDR2 FYNNEI, per germline. CDR3 size: 12 residues. The DNA of the CDR3 is TGTGCCAGCACCGCGGACATTACTGAAGCTTTCTTT. It translates to CASTADITEAFF.

The chain has TRBV28 and TRBJ1-1; D remains unclear. The V and J ends lost 6 bases and 7 bases respectively, with 9 bases between them. The germline gives CDR1 MDHEN, CDR2 SYDVKM. The CDR3 is 11 amino acids. The CDR3 reads CASRIGSEAFF. The CDR3 DNA reads as TGTGCCAGCAGGATAGGGAGTGAAGCTTTCTTT.

This chain connects TRBV29-1 to TRBJ2-5; D not resolved. CDR1 SQVTM and CDR2 ANQGSEA come from the germline V gene. The V and J ends lost 3 bases and 0 bases respectively, with 5 bases between them. This CDR3 contains 12 residues. The CDR3 DNA reads TGCAGCGTTGAGGGCAACCAAGAGACCCAGTACTTC. Translated, it gives CSVEGNQETQYF.

The gene calls are TRBV19 and TRBJ1-5; D unclear. Germline assignment: CDR1 LNHDA and CDR2 SQIVND (reference sequence). Trimming took 3 bases from V and 7 from J, leaving 7 bases between them. The CDR3 extends over 12 amino acids. The CDR3 DNA reads TGTGCCAGTAGTATCCTACTCCAGCCCCAGCATTTT. It is translated as CASSILLQPQHF. Supplemented by reference TRBV19 and TRBJ1-5, the full variable domain reads DGGITQSPKYLFRKEGQNVTLSCEQNLNHDAMYWYRQDPGQGLRLIYYSQIVNDFQKGDIAEGYSVSREKKESFPLTVTSAQKNPTAFYLCASSILLQPQHFGDGTRLSIL.

The V gene is TRBV28, the J gene TRBJ1-4; D is ambiguous. This CDR3 comprises 14 residues. The V end was cut by 6 bases, the J end by 0 bases, with 8 bases between. Per germline, CDR1 MDHEN and CDR2 SYDVKM. CDR3 region: CASSLYATNEKLFF. Written as DNA, the CDR3 is TGTGCCAGCAGCTTGTATGCAACTAATGAAAAACTGTTTTTT.

V and J are TRBV24-1 and TRBJ1-2; D might be TRBD1 (5 bases). Germline V lookup: CDR1 KGHDR, CDR2 SFDVKD. CDR3 length: 11 residues. Trimming removed 9 bases from V and 2 bases from J, with 6 bases in between. The chain's CDR3 is CATSGNYGYTF. The CDR3 region has the DNA TGTGCCACCTCAGGGAACTATGGCTACACCTTC.

The rearrangement joins TRBV5-6 to TRBJ1-1; D may be TRBD1 (5 bases). The CDR3 is 16 residues long. The germline gives CDR1 SGHDT, CDR2 YYEEEE. Between the trimmed V and J ends, which lost 0 bases and 1 base, there was a span of 13 bases. The DNA for the CDR3 is TGTGCCAGCAGCTTGGTTGTGGGGCCGCGGAACACTGAAGCTTTCTTT. It specifies CASSLVVGPRNTEAFF.

The chain combines TRBV5-1 with TRBJ2-2; no clear D. The ends were cut back, 6 bases at V and 1 base at J, with 7 bases in the middle. This CDR3 spans 13 amino acids. The germline V gene encodes CDR1 SGHRS and CDR2 YFSETQ. CDR3 in DNA: TGCGCCAGCACCTGGGAGAACACCGGGGAGCTGTTTTTT. Residues: CASTWENTGELFF.

The V and J genes are TRBV6-5 and TRBJ2-7; D possibly corresponds to TRBD1 (6 bases). Trimming left V 6 bases short and J 0 bases short, with 15 bases between. The germline V gene has CDR1 MNHEY and CDR2 SVGAGI. CDR3 length: 15 amino acids. The DNA for the CDR3 is TGTGCCAGCAGGGACAGCGAGGGGCTCTCCTACGAGCAGTACTTC. This sequence encodes CASRDSEGLSYEQYF.

The gene calls are TRBV15 and TRBJ1-2, with D possibly being TRBD1 (6 bases). V was shortened by 3 bases and J by 4 bases, with 9 bases between the two germline ends. Germline values: CDR1 LNHNV, CDR2 YYDKDF (reference sequence). The CDR3 is 13 residues long. CDR3 nucleotides: TGTGCCACCAGCAGGGGGGCCCCCTATGGCTACACCTTC. This gives the protein CATSRGAPYGYTF.